This T cell receptor (beta chain) was recovered during a study of T cell responses to AZD1222 COVID-19 vaccine. As for the study in general: Second-dose groups at about 4 or about 12 weeks were pooled.

About this clone: Its target is not known.

This CDR3 has 15 amino acids. Between the trimmed V and J ends, which lost 3 bases and 6 bases, there was a span of 17 bases. From germline, CDR1 is SGHVS and CDR2 FQNEAQ. Study observations and caveats: Repertoire sampling happened only post peak T cell response. Spike-specific TCRs gained breadth and depth after people received two AZD1222 doses.

Measured with immunoSEQ multiplex PCR; TCRdb has only the in-frame clones, and not every one. This sample has almost 55,000 clones, with under 90% found just once. The chain combines TRBV7-8 with TRBJ1-1; D is perhaps TRBD1 (5 bases). The clonotype originates from an adult in good health. The sequencing used peripheral blood, collected on day 0 of AZD1222 vaccination. CDR3 DNA sequence: TGTGCCAGCAGCTTTTCCTCTCGGGGGGGGTCTGAAGCTTTCTTT. It encodes CASSFSSRGGSEAFF. The full variable domain, completed using reference TRBV7-8 and TRBJ1-1, is GAGVSQSPRYKVAKRGQDVALRCDPISGHVSLFWYQQALGQGPEFLTYFQNEAQLDKSGLPSDRFFAERPEGSVSTLKIQRTQQEDSAVYLCASSFSSRGGSEAFFGQGTRLTVV.